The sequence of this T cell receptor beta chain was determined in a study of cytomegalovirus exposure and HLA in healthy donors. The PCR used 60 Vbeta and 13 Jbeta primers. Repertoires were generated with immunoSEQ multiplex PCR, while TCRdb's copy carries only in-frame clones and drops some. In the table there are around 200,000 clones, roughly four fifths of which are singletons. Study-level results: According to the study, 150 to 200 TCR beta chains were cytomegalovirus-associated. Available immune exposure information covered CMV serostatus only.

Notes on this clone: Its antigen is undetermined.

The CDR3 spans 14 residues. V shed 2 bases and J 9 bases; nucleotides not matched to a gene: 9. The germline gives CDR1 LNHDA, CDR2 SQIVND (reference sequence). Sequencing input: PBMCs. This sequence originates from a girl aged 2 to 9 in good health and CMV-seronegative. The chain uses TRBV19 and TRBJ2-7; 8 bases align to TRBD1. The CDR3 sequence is CASSISPQGDRQYF. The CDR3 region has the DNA TGTGCCAGTAGTATATCGCCACAGGGGGATCGGCAGTACTTC.